This T cell receptor beta chain was recovered during a study of regulatory T cells in long-lasting Graves disease. iRepertoire HTBI primers and Arm-PCR of CDR3 regions built TCR beta libraries. TCRdb redid the calling of the multiplex PCR reads with MiXCR, one entry per CDR3 protein. Among approximately 400,000 distinct CDR3 sequences, just under 15% were seen once, and the ten largest hold approximately 16%. Study-wide points: Persistent cases favored TRBV28, TRBJ1-2 and TRBJ2-5.

This CDR3 has 15 amino acids. The trim removed 4 bases at V and 2 bases at J, leaving 7 bases unmatched. Germline assignment: CDR1 SGHKS and CDR2 YYEKEE (reference sequence). Time point specified: newly diagnosed GD, antithyroid drugs for less than 3 months. After RNA was extracted from PBMCs, the TCR library was made from it. This clonotype was seen ten or more times. The antigen remains undetermined. These same records also appear under a second study, on T cells in Graves' hyperthyroidism and ophthalmopathy.

This receptor was identified in a woman younger than 45 with Graves disease. The sequencing used peripheral blood mononuclear cells (PBMCs), collected at new diagnosis, from a patient treated with antithyroid drugs. The chain recombines TRBV5-5 with TRBJ1-2, with TRBD1 matching over 8 bases. This CDR3 reads CASSPDRAPNYGYTF. The CDR3 DNA follows: TGTGCCAGCAGCCCGGACAGGGCGCCAAACTATGGCTACACCTTC.